This T cell receptor (beta chain) came from a study of technical replicates of blood from a handful of donors. The V gene's germline CDR1 is LNHDA and CDR2 SQIVND (reference sequence). The CDR3 runs 14 residues. With 2 bases removed from V and 2 bases from J, the gap between germline ends came to 10 bases. Here immunoSEQ multiplex PCR was the method, and the copy in TCRdb shows in-frame clones only, minus some. The sample lists 11,000 to 15,000 clones, roughly 80% occurring once. The receptor was derived from a human donor in good health. Material for sequencing was PBMCs. The V call is TRBV19, the J call TRBJ2-7; D is uncertain. CDR3 sequence: CASSISDSTYEQYF. The CDR3 coding sequence is TGTGCCAGTAGTATATCCGACTCAACCTACGAGCAGTACTTC.